This T cell receptor (beta chain) was captured in a study of T cells in Graves' hyperthyroidism and ophthalmopathy. About this clonotype itself: Its antigen is undetermined.

TCR beta CDR3 regions were amplified from RNA transcripts. RT-PCR in the first round (using the HTBI primer set) targeted the TCR CDR3. TCRdb independently ran MiXCR on the multiplex PCR reads; one entry per CDR3 protein. The data hold about 380,000 distinct CDR3 sequences, with roughly 13% observed a single time. This CDR3 contains 16 residues. Germline assignment: CDR1 MGHDK and CDR2 SYGVNS. With 4 bases removed from V and 1 base from J, the gap between germline ends came to 16 bases. Among the patients, aged 18 to 65, hyperthyroidism was newly diagnosed and had lasted under 2 months. Exclusions: uncontrolled infection, other autoimmune disease, pregnancy, lactation. Fresh peripheral blood, under 11 ml, yielded the PBMCs. Whole-study findings and limits: The model predicted ophthalmopathy a median around 6.5 months before onset.

The chain couples TRBV25-1 to TRBJ1-1; a weak D match, TRBD1 (6 bases). This clonotype was obtained from a man aged 30-40 years with Graves' hyperthyroidism that later progressed to Graves' ophthalmopathy. Material for sequencing was blood. CDR3 in DNA: TGTGCCAGCAGTGGGGGGGGCACCGGGTGGAACACTGAAGCTTTCTTT. It encodes CASSGGGTGWNTEAFF. The full variable domain, with the rest looked up from reference TRBV25-1 and TRBJ1-1, is EADIYQTPRYLVIGTGKKITLECSQTMGHDKMYWYQQDPGMELHLIHYSYGVNSTEKGDLSSESTVSRIRTEHFPLTLESARPSHTSQYLCASSGGGTGWNTEAFFGQGTRLTVV.